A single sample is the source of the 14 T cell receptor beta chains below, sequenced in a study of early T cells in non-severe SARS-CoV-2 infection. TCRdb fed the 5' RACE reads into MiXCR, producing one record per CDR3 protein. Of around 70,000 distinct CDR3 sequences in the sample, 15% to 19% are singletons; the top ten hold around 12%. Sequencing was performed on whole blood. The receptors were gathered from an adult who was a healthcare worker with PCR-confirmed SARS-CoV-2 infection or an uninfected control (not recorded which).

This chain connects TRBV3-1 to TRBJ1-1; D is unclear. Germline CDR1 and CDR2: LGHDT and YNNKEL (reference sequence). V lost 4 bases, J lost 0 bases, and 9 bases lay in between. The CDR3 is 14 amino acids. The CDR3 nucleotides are TGTGCCAGCAGCCCCGGGAAGATGAACACTGAAGCTTTCTTT. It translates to CASSPGKMNTEAFF.

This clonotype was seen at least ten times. The CDR3 DNA reads as TGTGCCAGCAGTTACCGGGACGGCAATTCACCCCTCCACTTT. Translating gives CASSYRDGNSPLHF. The V and J genes are TRBV27 and TRBJ1-6; D is perhaps TRBD1 (5 bases). Germline V gene sequence: CDR1 MNHEY, CDR2 SMNVEV (reference sequence). This CDR3 contains 14 residues. Deletions cut 4 bases from V and 7 bases from J, with 11 bases between.

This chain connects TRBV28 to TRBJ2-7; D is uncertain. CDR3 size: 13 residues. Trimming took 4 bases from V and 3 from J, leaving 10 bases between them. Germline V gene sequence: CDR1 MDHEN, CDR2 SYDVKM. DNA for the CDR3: TGTGCCAGCAGTTCAGCAGACCTCTACGAGCAGTACTTC. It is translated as CASSSADLYEQYF.

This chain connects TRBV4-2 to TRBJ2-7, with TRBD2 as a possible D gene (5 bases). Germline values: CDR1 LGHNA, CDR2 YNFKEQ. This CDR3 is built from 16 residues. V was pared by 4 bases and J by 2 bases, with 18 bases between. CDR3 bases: TGTGCCAGCAGCCCCCACCGGGGTGGGAGCCCCTACGAGCAGTACTTC. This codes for CASSPHRGGSPYEQYF.

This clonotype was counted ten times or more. The CDR3 region is CASRLTGTTEAFF. The DNA of the CDR3 is TGTGCCAGCCGGCTAACAGGGACCACTGAAGCTTTCTTT. V gene TRBV6-1 combines with J gene TRBJ1-1; D possibly corresponds to TRBD1 (6 bases). The germline V gene has CDR1 MNHNS and CDR2 SASEGT. V shed 8 bases and J shed 4 bases, with 14 bases lying between them. This CDR3 has 13 amino acids.

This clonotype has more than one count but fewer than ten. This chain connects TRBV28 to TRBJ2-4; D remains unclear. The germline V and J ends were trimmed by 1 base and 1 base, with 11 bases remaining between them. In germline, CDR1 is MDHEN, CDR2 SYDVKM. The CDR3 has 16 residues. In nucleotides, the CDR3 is TGTGCCAGCAGTTTATTCGTGGGTAGTGCCAAAAACATTCAGTACTTC. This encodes CASSLFVGSAKNIQYF.

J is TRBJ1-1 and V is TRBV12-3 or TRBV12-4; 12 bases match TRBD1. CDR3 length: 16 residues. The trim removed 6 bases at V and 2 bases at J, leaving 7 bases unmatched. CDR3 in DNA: TGTGCCAGCAGAACCGGGACAGGGGGCTTCAACACTGAAGCTTTCTTT. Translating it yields CASRTGTGGFNTEAFF.

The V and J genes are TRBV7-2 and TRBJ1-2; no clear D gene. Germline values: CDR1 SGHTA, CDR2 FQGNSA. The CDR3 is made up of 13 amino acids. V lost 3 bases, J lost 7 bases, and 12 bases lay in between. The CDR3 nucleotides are TGTGCCAGCAGCTTCGGGCCTTACCCTGGCTACACCTTC. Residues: CASSFGPYPGYTF.

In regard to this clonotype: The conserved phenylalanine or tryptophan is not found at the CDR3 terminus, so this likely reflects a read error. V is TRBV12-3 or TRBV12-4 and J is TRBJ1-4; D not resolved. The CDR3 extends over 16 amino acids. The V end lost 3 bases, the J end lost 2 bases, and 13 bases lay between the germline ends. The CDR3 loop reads CASSLNGPGTNEKLFL. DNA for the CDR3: TGTGCCAGCAGTTTGAACGGACCGGGGACTAATGAAAAACTGTTTCTT.

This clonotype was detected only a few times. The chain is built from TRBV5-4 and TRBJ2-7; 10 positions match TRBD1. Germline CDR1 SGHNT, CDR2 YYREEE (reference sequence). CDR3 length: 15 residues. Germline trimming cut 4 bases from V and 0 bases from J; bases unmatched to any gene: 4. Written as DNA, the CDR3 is TGTGCCAGCAGCAGCCGGGACAGGGGCTCCTACGAGCAGTACTTC. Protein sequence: CASSSRDRGSYEQYF.

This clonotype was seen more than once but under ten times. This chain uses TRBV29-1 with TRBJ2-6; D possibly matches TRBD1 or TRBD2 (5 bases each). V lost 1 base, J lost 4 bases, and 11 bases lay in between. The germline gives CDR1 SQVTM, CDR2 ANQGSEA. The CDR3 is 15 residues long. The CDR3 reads CSVEALGAGANVLTF. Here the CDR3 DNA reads TGCAGCGTTGAAGCCCTCGGGGCCGGGGCCAACGTCCTGACTTTC.

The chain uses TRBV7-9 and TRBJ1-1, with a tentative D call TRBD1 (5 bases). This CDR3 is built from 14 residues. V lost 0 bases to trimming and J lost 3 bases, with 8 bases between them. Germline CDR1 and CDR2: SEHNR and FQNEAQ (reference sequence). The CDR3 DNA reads TGTGCCAGCAGCTTAGCAGGGGCGGACACTGAAGCTTTCTTT. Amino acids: CASSLAGADTEAFF.

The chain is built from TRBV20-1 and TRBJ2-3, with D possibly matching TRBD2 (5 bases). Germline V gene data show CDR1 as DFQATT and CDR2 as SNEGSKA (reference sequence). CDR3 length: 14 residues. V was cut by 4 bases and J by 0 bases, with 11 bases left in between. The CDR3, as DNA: TGCAGTGCTATAGGAGCGGCTAGCACAGATACGCAGTATTTT. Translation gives CSAIGAASTDTQYF.

The CDR3 here is CASSGTGGQTQYF. DNA of the CDR3: TGTGCCAGCAGCGGTACAGGGGGACAGACCCAGTACTTC. This rearrangement joins TRBV12-3 or TRBV12-4 to TRBJ2-5, with 8 positions matching TRBD1. Trimming at V came to 6 bases and at J to 6 bases, leaving 6 bases not matched to a gene. The CDR3 has 13 amino acids.